These 8 T cell receptor beta chains originate from one sample sequenced in a study of blood T cell repertoires in COVID-19 (dated by TCRdb to the early 2020s). The library was generated by the immunoSEQ multiplex PCR assay. Drawn from immuneACCESS, this table holds only the in-frame rearrangements with V and J called that TCRdb kept. Clones are partly lost; checked studies trace under half to an unresolved V gene and leave the rest unexplained. Recorded for this sample are 100,000 or so clones; around 90% of them occurred a single time. In total, the top ten clones hold around 6.9% of the sample. Input material: peripheral blood. The receptors originated from a woman aged 60-75 years with acute or convalescent COVID-19.

The chain recombines TRBV11-3 with TRBJ2-1; 7 bases map to TRBD1. With 5 bases clipped from V and 1 base from J, the junction kept 2 bases outside the gene matches. Per the germline V gene, CDR1 is SGHNT and CDR2 is YENEEA. This CDR3 comprises 14 residues. The CDR3 DNA reads TGTGCCAGCAGCCTACAGGGGTCCTACAATGAGCAGTTCTTC. This encodes CASSLQGSYNEQFF.

V is TRBV14 and J is TRBJ1-1, with no clear D. Germline V gives CDR1 SGHDN, CDR2 FVKESK. The CDR3 loop spans 13 amino acids. With 3 bases removed from V and 1 base from J, the gap between germline ends came to 6 bases. The CDR3 DNA sequence: TGTGCCAGCAGCCACTCCGGGAACACTGAAGCTTTCTTT. The encoded protein is CASSHSGNTEAFF.

The chain combines TRBV19 with TRBJ1-1; 8 positions agree with TRBD1. The V gene's germline CDR1 is LNHDA and CDR2 SQIVND (reference sequence). V gave up 4 bases and J gave up 9 bases; unmatched junction bases: 10. The CDR3 spans 14 residues. In DNA, the CDR3 is TGTGCCAGTAGTAAACCAGGGACAGGCGAGAAAGCTTTCTTT. Translated: CASSKPGTGEKAFF.

The genes are TRBV5-1 and TRBJ2-7; 16 positions agree with TRBD2. Germline assignment: CDR1 SGHRS and CDR2 YFSETQ. Germline trimming cut 3 bases from V and 5 bases from J; bases unmatched to any gene: 2. This CDR3 comprises 15 residues. CDR3 loop: CASSSGLAGGDEQYF. The DNA for the CDR3 is TGCGCCAGCAGCTCGGGACTAGCGGGAGGGGACGAGCAGTACTTC.

The CDR3 coding sequence is TGTGCCAGTAGTATAGGCCCCGGCGGGAGTACGATAGATGAGCAGTTCTTC. It codes for CASSIGPGGSTIDEQFF. This chain joins TRBV19 and TRBJ2-1; 7 bases align to TRBD2. Trimming removed 1 base from V and 8 bases from J; junction bases left unmatched: 14. This CDR3 has 17 amino acids. Germline lookup yields CDR1 LNHDA and CDR2 SQIVND (reference sequence).

CDR3 bases: TGTGCCAGCAGAGGACAGGGGGATAGCAATCAGCCCCAGCATTTT. Translation gives CASRGQGDSNQPQHF. The rearrangement links TRBV6-1 to TRBJ1-5, with 10 bases identical to TRBD1. The CDR3 is 15 residues long. V was clipped by 6 bases and J by 0 bases; unmatched bases: 2. Germline V CDR1 and CDR2: MNHNS, SASEGT.

This chain uses TRBV10-1 with TRBJ2-7; possibly TRBD1 for D (5 bases). Germline V gene lookup returns CDR1 WNHNN and CDR2 SYGVQD (reference sequence). CDR3 length: 14 residues. The V end lost 3 bases, the J end lost 3 bases, and 12 bases lay between the germline ends. Here the CDR3 reads CASSEGPGIYEQYF. CDR3 nucleotide sequence: TGCGCCAGCAGTGAAGGCCCAGGGATCTACGAGCAGTACTTC.

V gene TRBV28 combines with J gene TRBJ1-5, with a tentative D call TRBD1 (5 bases). The germline CDR1 and CDR2 sequences are MDHEN and SYDVKM. This CDR3 is 15 amino acids long. V was cut by 2 bases and J by 0 bases, with 8 bases left in between. The CDR3 is CASSLGGSSNQPQHF. In DNA, the CDR3 is TGTGCCAGCAGTTTAGGGGGGAGTAGCAATCAGCCCCAGCATTTT.